This paragraph covers one T cell receptor (beta chain) sequence. CDR1 and CDR2 (germline): SNHLY, FYNNEI. The CDR3 runs to 18 residues. Trimming stripped 2 bases from V and 8 bases from J, with 22 bases between. Generated by immunoSEQ multiplex PCR, the TCRdb table keeps only in-frame clones and is missing some. The sample lists 2 million to 2.5 million clones, 93% occurring once. This specimen comes from a study of shared clonotypes between healthy human individuals. Input material: naive CD4+ T cells from PBMCs. Subset described: CD45RA+ positively selected. The origin of this receptor is a man between 18 and 35 years old in good health. Some clones in this sample may be carry-over from other donors' samples. The genes are TRBV2 and TRBJ1-6, with TRBD1 as a possible D gene (5 bases). CDR3 amino acids: CASSEFGARGGVYSPLHF. The CDR3 nucleotides are TGTGCCAGCAGTGAATTCGGCGCACGGGGCGGGGTTTATTCACCCCTCCACTTT. The full variable domain, with the rest looked up from reference TRBV2 and TRBJ1-6, is EPEVTQTPSHQVTQMGQEVILRCVPISNHLYFYWYRQILGQKVEFLVSFYNNEISEKSEIFDDQFSVERPDGSNFTLKIRSTKLEDSAMYFCASSEFGARGGVYSPLHFGNGTRLTVT.